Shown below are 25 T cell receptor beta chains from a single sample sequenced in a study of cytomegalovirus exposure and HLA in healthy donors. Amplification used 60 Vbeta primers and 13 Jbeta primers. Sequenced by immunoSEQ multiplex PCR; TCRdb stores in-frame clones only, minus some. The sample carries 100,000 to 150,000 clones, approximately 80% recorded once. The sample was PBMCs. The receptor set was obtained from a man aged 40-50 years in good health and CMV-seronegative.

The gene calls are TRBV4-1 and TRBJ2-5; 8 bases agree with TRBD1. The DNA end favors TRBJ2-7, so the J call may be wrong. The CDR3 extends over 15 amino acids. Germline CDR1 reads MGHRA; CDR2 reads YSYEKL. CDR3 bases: TGCGCCAGCAGCCCAACCGGACAGGGTGACTACGAGCAGTACTTC. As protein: CASSPTGQGDYEQYF.

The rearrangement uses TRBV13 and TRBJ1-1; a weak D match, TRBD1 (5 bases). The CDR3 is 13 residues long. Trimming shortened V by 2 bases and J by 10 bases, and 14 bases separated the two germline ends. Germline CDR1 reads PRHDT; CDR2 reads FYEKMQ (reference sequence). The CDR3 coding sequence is TGTGCCAGCAGCTTACGTCTTGGGGGGTTAGCTTTCTTT. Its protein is CASSLRLGGLAFF.

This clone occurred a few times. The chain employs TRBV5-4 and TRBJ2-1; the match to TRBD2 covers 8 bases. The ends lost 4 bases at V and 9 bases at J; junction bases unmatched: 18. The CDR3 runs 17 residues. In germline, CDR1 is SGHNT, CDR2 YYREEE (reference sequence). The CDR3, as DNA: TGTGCCAGCAGCGGGGGGGCCGGGACTAGGGTAGGTGGTGAGCAGTTCTTC. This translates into CASSGGAGTRVGGEQFF.

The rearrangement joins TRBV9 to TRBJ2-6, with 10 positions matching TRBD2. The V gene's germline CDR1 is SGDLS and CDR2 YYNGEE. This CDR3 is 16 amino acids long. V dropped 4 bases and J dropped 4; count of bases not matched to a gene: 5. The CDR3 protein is CASSPAGGFGANVLTF. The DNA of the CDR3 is TGTGCCAGCAGCCCAGCGGGGGGGTTCGGGGCCAACGTCCTGACTTTC.

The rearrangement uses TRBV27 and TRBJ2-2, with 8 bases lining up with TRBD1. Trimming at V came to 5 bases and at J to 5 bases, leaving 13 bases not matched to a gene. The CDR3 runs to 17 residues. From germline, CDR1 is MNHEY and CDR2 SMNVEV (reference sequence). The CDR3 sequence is CASSPPQGQGKTGELFF. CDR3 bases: TGTGCCAGCAGTCCACCCCAAGGACAGGGCAAAACCGGGGAGCTGTTTTTT.

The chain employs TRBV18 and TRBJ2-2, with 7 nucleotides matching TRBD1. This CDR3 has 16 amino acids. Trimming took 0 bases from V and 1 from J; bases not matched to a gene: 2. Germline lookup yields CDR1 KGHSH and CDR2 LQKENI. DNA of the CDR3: TGTGCCAGCTCACCACCCGGACAGGTGAACACCGGGGAGCTGTTTTTT. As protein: CASSPPGQVNTGELFF.

This CDR3 reads CASSMGQGGEQYF. For the CDR3, the DNA is TGCGCCAGCAGTATGGGCCAGGGCGGCGAGCAGTACTTC. This sequence joins TRBV5-1 and TRBJ2-7, with D maybe TRBD1 (5 bases). The CDR3 has 13 amino acids. Between the trimmed V and J ends, which lost 5 bases and 6 bases, there was a span of 15 bases. Germline loops: CDR1 SGHRS, CDR2 YFSETQ.

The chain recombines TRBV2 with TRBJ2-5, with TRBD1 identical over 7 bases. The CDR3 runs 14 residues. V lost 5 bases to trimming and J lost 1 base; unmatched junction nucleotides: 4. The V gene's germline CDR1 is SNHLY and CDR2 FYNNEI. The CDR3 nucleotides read TGTGCCAGCAGTCTTCCAGGGGGCCAAGAGACCCAGTACTTC. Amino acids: CASSLPGGQETQYF.

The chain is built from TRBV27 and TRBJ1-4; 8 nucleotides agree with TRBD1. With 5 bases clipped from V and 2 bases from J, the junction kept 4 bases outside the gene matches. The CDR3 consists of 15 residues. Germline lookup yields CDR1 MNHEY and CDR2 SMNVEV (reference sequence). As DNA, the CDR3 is TGTGCCAGCAGTGGAAGACAGGGGACTAATGAAAAACTGTTTTTT. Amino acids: CASSGRQGTNEKLFF.

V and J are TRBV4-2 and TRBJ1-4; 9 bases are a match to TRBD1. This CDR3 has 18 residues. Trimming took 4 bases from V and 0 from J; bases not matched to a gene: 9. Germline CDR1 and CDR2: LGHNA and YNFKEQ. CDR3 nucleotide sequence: TGTGCCAGCAGCCGGAACCCCGGACAGGGGACAACTAATGAAAAACTGTTTTTT. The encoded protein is CASSRNPGQGTTNEKLFF.

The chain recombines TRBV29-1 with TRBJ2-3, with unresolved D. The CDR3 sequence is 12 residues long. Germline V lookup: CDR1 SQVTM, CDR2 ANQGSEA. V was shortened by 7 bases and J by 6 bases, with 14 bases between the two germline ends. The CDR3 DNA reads TGCAGCGCACGCCTACCCGGGGATACGCAGTATTTT. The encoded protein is CSARLPGDTQYF.

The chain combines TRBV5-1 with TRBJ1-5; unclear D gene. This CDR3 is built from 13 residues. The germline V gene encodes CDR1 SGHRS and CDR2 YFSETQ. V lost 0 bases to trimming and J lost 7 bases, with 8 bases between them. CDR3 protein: CASSLDTAQPQHF. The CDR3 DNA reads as TGCGCCAGCAGCTTGGATACAGCCCAGCCCCAGCATTTT.

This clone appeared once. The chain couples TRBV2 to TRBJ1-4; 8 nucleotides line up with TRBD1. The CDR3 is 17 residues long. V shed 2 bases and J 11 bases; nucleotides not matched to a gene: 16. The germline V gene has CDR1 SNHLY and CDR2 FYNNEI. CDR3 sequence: CASSEWGAGTGSGKLFF. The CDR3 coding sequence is TGTGCCAGCAGTGAATGGGGTGCCGGGACAGGTTCCGGGAAACTGTTTTTT.

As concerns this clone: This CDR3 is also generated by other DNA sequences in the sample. CDR3 in amino acids: CASSVASGQETQYF. CDR3 in DNA: TGTGCCAGCAGCGTAGCATCAGGGCAAGAGACCCAGTACTTC. The rearrangement uses TRBV9 and TRBJ2-5, with a weak D call TRBD1 (5 bases). V was clipped by 0 bases and J by 2 bases, with 8 bases between them. There are 14 residues in the CDR3. Looked up from germline, CDR1 is SGDLS and CDR2 is YYNGEE.

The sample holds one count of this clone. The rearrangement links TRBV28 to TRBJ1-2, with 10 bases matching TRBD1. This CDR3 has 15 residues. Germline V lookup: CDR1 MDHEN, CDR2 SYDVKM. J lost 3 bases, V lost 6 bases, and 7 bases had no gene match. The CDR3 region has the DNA TGTGCCAGCAGCTCACCCGGGACAGGGGACTATGGCTACACCTTC. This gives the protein CASSSPGTGDYGYTF.

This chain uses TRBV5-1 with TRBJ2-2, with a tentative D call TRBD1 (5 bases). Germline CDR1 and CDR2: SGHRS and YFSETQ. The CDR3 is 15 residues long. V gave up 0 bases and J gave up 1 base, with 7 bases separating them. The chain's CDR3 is CASSLVTGNTGELFF. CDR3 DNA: TGCGCCAGCAGCTTGGTCACAGGGAACACCGGGGAGCTGTTTTTT. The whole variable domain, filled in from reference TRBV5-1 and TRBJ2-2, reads KAGVTQTPRYLIKTRGQQVTLSCSPISGHRSVSWYQQTPGQGLQFLFEYFSETQRNKGNFPGRFSGRQFSNSRSEMNVSTLELGDSALYLCASSLVTGNTGELFFGEGSRLTVL.

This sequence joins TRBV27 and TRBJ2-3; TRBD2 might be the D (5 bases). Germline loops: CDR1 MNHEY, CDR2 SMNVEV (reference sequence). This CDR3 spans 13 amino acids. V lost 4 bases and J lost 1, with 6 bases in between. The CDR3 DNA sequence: TGTGCCAGCAGTTGGACTGGCACAGATACGCAGTATTTT. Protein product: CASSWTGTDTQYF.

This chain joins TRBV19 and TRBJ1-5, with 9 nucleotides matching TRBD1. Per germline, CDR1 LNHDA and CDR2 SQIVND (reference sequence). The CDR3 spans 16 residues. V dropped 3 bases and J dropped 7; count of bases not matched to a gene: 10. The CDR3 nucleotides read TGTGCCAGTAGTATTCCGGGACAGGGAATTTGGCAGCCCCAGCATTTT. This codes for CASSIPGQGIWQPQHF.

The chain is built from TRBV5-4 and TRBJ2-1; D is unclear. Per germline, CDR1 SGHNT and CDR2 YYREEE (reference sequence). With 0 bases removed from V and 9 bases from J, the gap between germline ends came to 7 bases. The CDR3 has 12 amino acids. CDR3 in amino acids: CASSLDGAEQFF. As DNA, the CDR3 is TGTGCCAGCAGCTTGGACGGTGCTGAGCAGTTCTTC.

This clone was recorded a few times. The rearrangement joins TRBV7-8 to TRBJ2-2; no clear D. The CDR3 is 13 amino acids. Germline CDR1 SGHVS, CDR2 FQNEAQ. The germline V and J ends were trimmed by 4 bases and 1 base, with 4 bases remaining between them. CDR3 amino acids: CASSSVNTGELFF. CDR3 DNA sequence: TGTGCCAGCAGCTCCGTGAACACCGGGGAGCTGTTTTTT.

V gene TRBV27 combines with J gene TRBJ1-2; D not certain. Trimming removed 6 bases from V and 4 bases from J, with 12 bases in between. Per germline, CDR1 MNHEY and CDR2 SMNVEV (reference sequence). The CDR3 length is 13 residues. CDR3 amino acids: CASRDRGVYGYTF. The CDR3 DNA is TGTGCCAGCAGAGACCGGGGAGTCTATGGCTACACCTTC.

The CDR3 reads CASSSLRGSGGAEETQYF. The CDR3 DNA reads TGCGCCAGCAGCTCCCTACGGGGGAGCGGGGGGGCAGAAGAGACCCAGTACTTC. The chain has TRBV5-1 and TRBJ2-5; 10 positions agree with TRBD2. The CDR3 has 18 residues. Trimming took 3 bases from V and 3 from J; bases not matched to a gene: 14. Germline CDR1 is SGHRS and CDR2 is YFSETQ.

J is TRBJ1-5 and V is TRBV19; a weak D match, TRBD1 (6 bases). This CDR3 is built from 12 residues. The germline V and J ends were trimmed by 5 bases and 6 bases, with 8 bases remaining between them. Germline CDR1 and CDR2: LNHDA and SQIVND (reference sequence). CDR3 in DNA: TGTGCCAGTAGTTCAGGGGCTCAGCCCCAGCATTTT. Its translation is CASSSGAQPQHF.

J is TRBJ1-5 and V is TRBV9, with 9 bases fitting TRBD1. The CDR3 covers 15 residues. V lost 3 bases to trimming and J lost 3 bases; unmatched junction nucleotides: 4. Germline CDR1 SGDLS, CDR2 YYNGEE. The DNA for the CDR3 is TGTGCCAGCAGCGCGGACAGGGGAGACAATCAGCCCCAGCATTTT. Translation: CASSADRGDNQPQHF.

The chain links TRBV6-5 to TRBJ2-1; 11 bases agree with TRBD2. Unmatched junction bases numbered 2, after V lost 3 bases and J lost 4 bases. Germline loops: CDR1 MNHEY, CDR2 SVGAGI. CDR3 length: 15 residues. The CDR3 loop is CASSYSGGVYNEQFF. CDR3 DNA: TGTGCCAGCAGTTATAGCGGGGGGGTATACAATGAGCAGTTCTTC.